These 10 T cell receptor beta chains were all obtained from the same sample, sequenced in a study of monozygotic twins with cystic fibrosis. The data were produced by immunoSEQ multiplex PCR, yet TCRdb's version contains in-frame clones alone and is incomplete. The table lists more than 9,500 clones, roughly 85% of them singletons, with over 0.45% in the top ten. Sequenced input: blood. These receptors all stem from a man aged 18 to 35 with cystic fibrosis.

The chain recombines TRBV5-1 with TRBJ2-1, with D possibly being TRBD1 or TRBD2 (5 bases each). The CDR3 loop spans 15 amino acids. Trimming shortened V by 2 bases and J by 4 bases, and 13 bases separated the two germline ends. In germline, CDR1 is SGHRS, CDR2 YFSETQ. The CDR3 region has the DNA TGCGCCAGCAGCTTCAGACGGGGACCTTACAATGAGCAGTTCTTC. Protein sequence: CASSFRRGPYNEQFF.

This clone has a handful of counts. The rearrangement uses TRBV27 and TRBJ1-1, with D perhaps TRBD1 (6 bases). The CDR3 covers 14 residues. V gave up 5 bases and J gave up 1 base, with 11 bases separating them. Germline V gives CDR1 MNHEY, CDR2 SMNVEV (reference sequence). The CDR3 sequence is CASSPGGGNTEAFF. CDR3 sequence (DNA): TGTGCCAGCAGTCCGGGAGGGGGGAACACTGAAGCTTTCTTT.

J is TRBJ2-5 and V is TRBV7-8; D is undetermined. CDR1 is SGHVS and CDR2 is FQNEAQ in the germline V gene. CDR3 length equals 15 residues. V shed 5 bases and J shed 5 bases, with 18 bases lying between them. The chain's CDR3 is CASSAKGQPYETQYF. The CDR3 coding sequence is TGTGCCAGCAGCGCCAAGGGTCAACCCTACGAGACCCAGTACTTC. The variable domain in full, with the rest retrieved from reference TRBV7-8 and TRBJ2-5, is GAGVSQSPRYKVAKRGQDVALRCDPISGHVSLFWYQQALGQGPEFLTYFQNEAQLDKSGLPSDRFFAERPEGSVSTLKIQRTQQEDSAVYLCASSAKGQPYETQYFGPGTRLLVL.

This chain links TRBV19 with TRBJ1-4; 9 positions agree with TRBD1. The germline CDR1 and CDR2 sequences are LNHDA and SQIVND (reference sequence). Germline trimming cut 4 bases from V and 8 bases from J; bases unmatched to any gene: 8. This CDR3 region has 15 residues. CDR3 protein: CASSTLDRGREKLFF. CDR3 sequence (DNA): TGTGCCAGTAGTACCCTGGACAGGGGAAGGGAAAAACTGTTTTTT.

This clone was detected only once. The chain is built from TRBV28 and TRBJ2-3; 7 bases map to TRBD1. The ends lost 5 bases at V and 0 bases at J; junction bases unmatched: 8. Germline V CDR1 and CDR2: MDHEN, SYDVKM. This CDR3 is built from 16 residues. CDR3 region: CASSPGTDHSTDTQYF. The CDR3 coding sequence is TGTGCCAGCAGTCCTGGGACAGACCATAGCACAGATACGCAGTATTTT.

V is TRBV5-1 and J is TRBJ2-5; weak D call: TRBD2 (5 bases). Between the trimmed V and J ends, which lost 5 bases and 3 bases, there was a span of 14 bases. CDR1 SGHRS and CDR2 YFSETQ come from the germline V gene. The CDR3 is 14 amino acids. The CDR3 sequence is CASRLASVKETQYF. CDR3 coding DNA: TGCGCCAGCAGGCTAGCTTCGGTAAAAGAGACCCAGTACTTC. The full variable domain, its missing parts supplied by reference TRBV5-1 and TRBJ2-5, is KAGVTQTPRYLIKTRGQQVTLSCSPISGHRSVSWYQQTPGQGLQFLFEYFSETQRNKGNFPGRFSGRQFSNSRSEMNVSTLELGDSALYLCASRLASVKETQYFGPGTRLLVL.

DNA for the CDR3: TGTGCCAGCGGTGGATCGGCTGTCGATGAGCAGTTCTTC. It specifies CASGGSAVDEQFF. The chain couples TRBV27 to TRBJ2-1; D is undetermined. Between the trimmed V and J ends, which lost 8 bases and 8 bases, there was a span of 16 bases. The CDR3 length is 13 residues. Germline loops: CDR1 MNHEY, CDR2 SMNVEV (reference sequence).

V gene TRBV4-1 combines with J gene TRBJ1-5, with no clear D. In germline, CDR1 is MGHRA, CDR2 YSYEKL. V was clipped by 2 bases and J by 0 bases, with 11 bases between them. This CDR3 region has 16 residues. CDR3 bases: TGCGCCAGCAGCCAATTAGCGTGGGATAGCAATCAGCCCCAGCATTTT. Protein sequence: CASSQLAWDSNQPQHF.

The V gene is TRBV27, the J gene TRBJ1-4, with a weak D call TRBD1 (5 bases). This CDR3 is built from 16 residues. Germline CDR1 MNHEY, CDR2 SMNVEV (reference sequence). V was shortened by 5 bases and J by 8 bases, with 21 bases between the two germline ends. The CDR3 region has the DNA TGTGCCAGCAGTCTCCTTATCTCGGGGGTTCGGGAAAAACTGTTTTTT. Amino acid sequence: CASSLLISGVREKLFF.

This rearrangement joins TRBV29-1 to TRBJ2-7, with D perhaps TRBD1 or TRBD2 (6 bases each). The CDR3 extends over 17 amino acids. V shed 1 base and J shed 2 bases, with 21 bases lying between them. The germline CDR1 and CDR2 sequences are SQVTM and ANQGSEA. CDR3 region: CSVEGGGGRETPYEQYF. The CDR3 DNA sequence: TGCAGCGTTGAAGGAGGAGGGGGTAGGGAGACCCCCTACGAGCAGTACTTC.